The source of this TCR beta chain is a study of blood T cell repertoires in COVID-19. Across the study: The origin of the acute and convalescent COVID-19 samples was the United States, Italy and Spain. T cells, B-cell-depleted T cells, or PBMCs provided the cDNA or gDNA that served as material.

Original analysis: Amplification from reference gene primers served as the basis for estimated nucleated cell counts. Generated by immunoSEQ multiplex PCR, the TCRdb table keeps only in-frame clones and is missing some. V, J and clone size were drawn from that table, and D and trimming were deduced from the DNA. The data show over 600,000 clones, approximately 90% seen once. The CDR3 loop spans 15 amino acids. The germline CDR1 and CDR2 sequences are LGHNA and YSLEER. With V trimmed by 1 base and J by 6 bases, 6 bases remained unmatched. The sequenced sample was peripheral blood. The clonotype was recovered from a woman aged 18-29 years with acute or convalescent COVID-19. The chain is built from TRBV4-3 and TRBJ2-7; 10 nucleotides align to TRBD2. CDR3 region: CASSQGLAGVGEQYF. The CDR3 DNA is TGCGCCAGCAGCCAAGGTCTAGCGGGGGTGGGCGAGCAGTACTTC.